This TCR beta chain was sequenced in a study of blood T cell repertoires in COVID-19. The overall study: Italy, Spain and the United States were the sources of the convalescent and acute COVID-19 samples.

In the authors' methods: From reference gene primer amplification, estimates of nucleated cell counts were derived. The assay was immunoSEQ multiplex PCR, and TCRdb's table has in-frame clones only and misses some. The DNA gave D and trimming, while V, J and clone size come from that table. The sample comprises about 66,000 clones, about 90% of which are singletons, and about 7.9% rests with the top ten. The source material was peripheral blood. The TCR sequence derives from a human donor in a cohort sampled during active COVID-19.

CDR3 nucleotides: TGTGCCAGCAGCGATTTGGGACAGGGGATCTACGAGCAGTACTTC. This translates into CASSDLGQGIYEQYF. The J gene is TRBJ2-7, the V gene TRBV7-9; 10 nucleotides match TRBD1. V gave up 5 bases and J gave up 3 bases; unmatched junction bases: 7. This CDR3 has 15 amino acids. Germline-derived CDR1 and CDR2 are SEHNR and FQNEAQ (reference sequence).